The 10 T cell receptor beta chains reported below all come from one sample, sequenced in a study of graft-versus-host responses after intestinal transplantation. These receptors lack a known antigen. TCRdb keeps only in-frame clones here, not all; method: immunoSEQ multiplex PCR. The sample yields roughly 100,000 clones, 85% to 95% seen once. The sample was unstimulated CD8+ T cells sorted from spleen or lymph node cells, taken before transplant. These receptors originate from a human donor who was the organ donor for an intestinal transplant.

CDR3 in amino acids: CASSRGQVNTEAFF. CDR3 DNA sequence: TGTGCCAGCAGCCGAGGACAGGTGAACACTGAAGCTTTCTTT. The chain recombines TRBV7-8 with TRBJ1-1, with 7 bases aligning to TRBD1. From germline, CDR1 is SGHVS and CDR2 FQNEAQ. The CDR3 sequence is 14 residues long. J lost 0 bases, V lost 5 bases, and 3 bases had no gene match.

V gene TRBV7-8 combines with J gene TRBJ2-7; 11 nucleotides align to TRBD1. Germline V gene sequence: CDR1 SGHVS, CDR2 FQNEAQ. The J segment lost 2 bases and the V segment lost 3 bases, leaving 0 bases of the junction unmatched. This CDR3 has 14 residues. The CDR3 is CASSLGQGAYEQYF. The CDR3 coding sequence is TGTGCCAGCAGCTTGGGACAGGGGGCCTACGAGCAGTACTTC.

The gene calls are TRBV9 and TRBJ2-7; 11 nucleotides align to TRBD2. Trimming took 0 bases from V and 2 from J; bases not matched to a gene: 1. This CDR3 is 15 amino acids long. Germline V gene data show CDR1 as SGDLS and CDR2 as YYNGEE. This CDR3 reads CASSVDSGGAYEQYF. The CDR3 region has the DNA TGTGCCAGCAGCGTAGATAGCGGGGGGGCCTACGAGCAGTACTTC.

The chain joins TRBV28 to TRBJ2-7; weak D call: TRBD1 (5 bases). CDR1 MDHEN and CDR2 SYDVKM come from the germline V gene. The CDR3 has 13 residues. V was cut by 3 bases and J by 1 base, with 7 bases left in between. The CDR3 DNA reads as TGTGCCAGCAGTTTGGACACTTCCTACGAGCAGTACTTC. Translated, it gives CASSLDTSYEQYF.

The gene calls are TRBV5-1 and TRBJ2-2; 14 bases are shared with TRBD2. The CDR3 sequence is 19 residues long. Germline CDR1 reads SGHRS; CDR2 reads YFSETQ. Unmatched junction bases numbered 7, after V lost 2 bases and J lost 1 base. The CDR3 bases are TGCGCCAGCAGCTTCGCCGAGGGACTAGCGGGAGTGAACACCGGGGAGCTGTTTTTT. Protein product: CASSFAEGLAGVNTGELFF.

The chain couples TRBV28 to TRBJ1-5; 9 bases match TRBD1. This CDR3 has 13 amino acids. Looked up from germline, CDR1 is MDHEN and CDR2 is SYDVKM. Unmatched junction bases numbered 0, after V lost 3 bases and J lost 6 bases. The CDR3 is CASSLGQGQPQHF. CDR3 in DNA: TGTGCCAGCAGTTTGGGACAGGGTCAGCCCCAGCATTTT.

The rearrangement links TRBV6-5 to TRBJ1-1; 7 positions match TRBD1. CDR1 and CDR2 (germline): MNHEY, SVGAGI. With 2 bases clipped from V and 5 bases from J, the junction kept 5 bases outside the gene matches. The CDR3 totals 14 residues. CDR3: CASSYRGRLTEAFF. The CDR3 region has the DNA TGTGCCAGCAGTTACAGGGGGCGGTTGACTGAAGCTTTCTTT.

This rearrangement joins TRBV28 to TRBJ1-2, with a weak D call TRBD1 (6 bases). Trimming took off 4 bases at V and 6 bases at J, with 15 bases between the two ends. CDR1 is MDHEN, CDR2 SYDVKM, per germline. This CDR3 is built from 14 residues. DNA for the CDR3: TGTGCCAGCAGTTACAGGGTTTACGGTAATGGCTACACCTTC. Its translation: CASSYRVYGNGYTF.

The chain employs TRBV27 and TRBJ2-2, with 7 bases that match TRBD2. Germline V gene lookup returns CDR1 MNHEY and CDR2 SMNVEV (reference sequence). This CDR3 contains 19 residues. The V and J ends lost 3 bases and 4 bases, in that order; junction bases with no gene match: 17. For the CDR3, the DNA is TGTGCCAGCAGTTTGTGGCTTTCGGGAGGAACCTCAATCACCGGGGAGCTGTTTTTT. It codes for CASSLWLSGGTSITGELFF.

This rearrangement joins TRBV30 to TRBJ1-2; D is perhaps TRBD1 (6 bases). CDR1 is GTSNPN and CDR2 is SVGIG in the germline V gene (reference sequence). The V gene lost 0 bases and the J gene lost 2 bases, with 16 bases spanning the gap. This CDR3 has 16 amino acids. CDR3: CAWSVPYRARNYGYTF. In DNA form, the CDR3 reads TGTGCCTGGAGTGTACCTTACAGGGCCCGGAACTATGGCTACACCTTC.